The 15 T cell receptor beta chains below come from one sample, sequenced in a study of T cells in Graves' hyperthyroidism and ophthalmopathy (dated by TCRdb to about 2019). Libraries were made using multiplex PCR. Sequencing relied on an Illumina HiSeq 2000. Amplification of TCR beta CDR3 regions was carried out from RNA transcripts. A first-round RT-PCR of the TCR CDR3 used the HTBI primer set with the Qiagen OneStep RT-PCR kit. TCRdb cleaned the public reads at Q25 with fastp, built clones with MiXCR and kept in-frame beta chains. Rows merge per CDR3 protein into single entries with the most common DNA and genes. The sample includes about 600,000 distinct CDR3 sequences, with 13% to 15% observed a single time. The ten largest clones represent less than 9% of the sample. The sample comprised blood. Receptors were obtained from a woman between 18 and 29 years old with Graves' ophthalmopathy.

The rearrangement links TRBV5-8 to TRBJ2-3; 13 bases align to TRBD2. This CDR3 region has 16 residues. J lost 3 bases, V lost 4 bases, and 5 bases had no gene match. The germline V gene encodes CDR1 SGHTS and CDR2 YDEGEE. DNA of the CDR3: TGTGCCAGCAGCATACGACTAGCGGGAGGTACAGATACGCAGTATTTT. This translates into CASSIRLAGGTDTQYF.

V and J are TRBV20-1 and TRBJ2-1, with D perhaps matching TRBD1 (6 bases). The J call may be wrong; the DNA end is better matched by TRBJ2-7. Germline lookup yields CDR1 DFQATT and CDR2 SNEGSKA (reference sequence). The CDR3 sequence is 13 residues long. The CDR3 DNA reads as TGCAGTGCTATTACAGGGTTCTCCAATGAGCAGTACTTC. Protein sequence: CSAITGFSNEQYF.

This clonotype was recorded many times. Here the CDR3 DNA reads TGTGCCAGCAGTGAGACTAGTATTCCCTTAGCCAAAAACATTCAGTACTTC. Translated: CASSETSIPLAKNIQYF. V gene TRBV2 combines with J gene TRBJ2-4; tentative D call: TRBD2 (6 bases). V lost 3 bases and J 0 bases, leaving 15 bases between the germline ends. This CDR3 region has 17 residues. CDR1 SNHLY and CDR2 FYNNEI come from the germline V gene.

The J gene is TRBJ2-5, the V gene TRBV28; 8 nucleotides line up with TRBD1. Unmatched junction bases numbered 15, after V lost 7 bases and J lost 2 bases. CDR3 size: 17 residues. Germline CDR1 is MDHEN and CDR2 is SYDVKM. CDR3 amino acids: CASTSLPGTGAQETQYF. Here the CDR3 DNA reads TGTGCCAGCACCTCCCTCCCCGGGACAGGAGCACAAGAGACCCAGTACTTC.

A few counts support this clonotype. V usage is TRBV6-1 and J usage is TRBJ1-4; 7 nucleotides agree with TRBD1. Trimming removed 10 bases from V and 7 bases from J; junction bases left unmatched: 6. Germline CDR1 reads MNHNS; CDR2 reads SASEGT. The CDR3 has 12 residues. The DNA of the CDR3 is TGTGCCACACGACAGGGAGCTGAAAAACTGTTTTTT. Amino acids: CATRQGAEKLFF.

This clonotype appeared many times. The chain combines TRBV12-3 or TRBV12-4 with TRBJ2-3, with TRBD2 identical over 12 bases. V gave up 5 bases and J gave up 6 bases; unmatched junction bases: 6. The CDR3 contains 15 residues. CDR3 loop: CASSIRLAGVDTQYF. The CDR3 coding sequence is TGTGCCAGCAGTATACGACTAGCGGGAGTTGATACGCAGTATTTT.

On this clonotype: This may come from a read error, since a much larger clone is one base off. This chain uses TRBV25-1 with TRBJ1-2; D is uncertain. Trimming removed 3 bases at V and 2 bases at J, with 16 bases between. The CDR3 runs to 16 residues. Germline CDR1 is MGHDK and CDR2 is SYGVNS. The CDR3 spells CASSESRSGQNYGYTF. The DNA for the CDR3 is TGTGCCAGCAGTGAGTCGCGGAGTGGGCAGAACTATGGCTACACCTTC.

There are a few counts of this clonotype. The rearrangement uses TRBV6-1 and TRBJ1-6; D is possibly TRBD1 (6 bases). Germline assignment: CDR1 MNHNS and CDR2 SASEGT. The CDR3 consists of 19 residues. Trimming took 5 bases from V and 7 from J, leaving 27 bases between them. This CDR3 is CASSYKRCCGGRYNSPLHF. The CDR3 DNA sequence: TGTGCCAGCAGTTATAAGAGGTGCTGCGGGGGGCGTTACAATTCACCCCTCCACTTT.

This clonotype was picked up a small number of times. This chain connects TRBV10-3 to TRBJ1-4, with 9 bases matching TRBD1. The CDR3 is 16 amino acids. V was pared by 3 bases and J by 3 bases, with 5 bases of the junction left unmatched. In germline, CDR1 is ENHRY, CDR2 SYGVKD. DNA for the CDR3: TGTGCCATCAGTGATAACAGGGGGCTTCCTAATGAAAAACTGTTTTTT. As protein: CAISDNRGLPNEKLFF.

This clonotype has ten or more counts. This chain joins TRBV27 and TRBJ1-1, with D possibly being TRBD1 (5 bases). The CDR3 loop spans 15 amino acids. Germline-derived CDR1 and CDR2 are MNHEY and SMNVEV (reference sequence). V lost 3 bases and J lost 0, with 11 bases in between. For the CDR3, the DNA is TGTGCCAGCAGTTTCCTGGGACGTTTGAACACTGAAGCTTTCTTT. It yields the protein CASSFLGRLNTEAFF.

There are a few counts of this clonotype. The rearrangement joins TRBV3-1 to TRBJ1-5; 8 nucleotides align to TRBD1. The ends lost 6 bases at V and 4 bases at J; junction bases unmatched: 8. Germline V gene lookup returns CDR1 LGHDT and CDR2 YNNKEL (reference sequence). The CDR3 loop spans 15 amino acids. The CDR3 DNA follows: TGTGCCAGCAGTTCGCGCCAGGGGGCTAATCAGCCCCAGCATTTT. Its translation: CASSSRQGANQPQHF. Supplemented by reference TRBV3-1 and TRBJ1-5, the full variable domain reads DTAVSQTPKYLVTQMGNDKSIKCEQNLGHDTMYWYKQDSKKFLKIMFSYNNKELIINETVPNRFSPKSPDKAHLNLHINSLELGDSAVYFCASSSRQGANQPQHFGDGTRLSIL.

There are a few counts of this clonotype. The CDR3 nucleotides are TGCGCCAGCAGCCAATGGGCAGATACGCAGTATTTT. This sequence encodes CASSQWADTQYF. V is TRBV4-3 and J is TRBJ2-3; D unclear. V shed 2 bases and J shed 4 bases, with 4 bases lying between them. CDR1 is LGHNA and CDR2 is YSLEER in the germline V gene. The CDR3 spans 12 residues.

This clonotype came up many times. This sequence joins TRBV5-1 and TRBJ2-1; unclear D gene. The CDR3 runs 16 residues. V lost 3 bases and J 5 bases, leaving 18 bases between the germline ends. Germline V lookup: CDR1 SGHRS, CDR2 YFSETQ. CDR3 sequence (DNA): TGCGCCAGCAGCTACAGTATACGTGATGGAAACAATGAGCAGTTCTTC. Encoded protein: CASSYSIRDGNNEQFF.

This clonotype showed up just a few times. The rearrangement links TRBV30 to TRBJ2-7, with 8 bases that match TRBD1. Germline CDR1 is GTSNPN and CDR2 is SVGIG (reference sequence). This CDR3 is 13 amino acids long. V gave up 2 bases and J gave up 4 bases; unmatched junction bases: 4. The CDR3 is CAWSLDREYEQYF. The CDR3 bases are TGTGCCTGGAGTCTGGACAGGGAGTACGAGCAGTACTTC.

This clonotype was found many times. The chain couples TRBV7-2 to TRBJ2-7; tentatively, D is TRBD2 (5 bases). The germline gives CDR1 SGHTA, CDR2 FQGNSA. The CDR3 covers 14 residues. Between the trimmed V and J ends, which lost 5 bases and 2 bases, there was a span of 13 bases. The CDR3 is CASSSSRGPYEQYF. The CDR3 DNA sequence: TGTGCCAGCAGCAGTTCCCGGGGTCCCTACGAGCAGTACTTC.